These T cell receptor beta chains were read from a single sample in a study of blood T cell repertoires in COVID-19. The protocol was immunoSEQ multiplex PCR, while the TCRdb copy is restricted to in-frame clones and leaves out a portion. The sample carries roughly 250,000 clones, around 85% recorded once. The specimen was PBMCs or T cells enriched from blood (not recorded which). The receptors stem from a woman aged 25 to 39 who had recovered from COVID-19. CDR3s include the opening cysteine and the closing phenylalanine or tryptophan. D genes are given only for firm matches. Clone size appears in some rows only: once, few, many, or a class for an expanded clone.

D,size,J,V,CDR3,DNA
NA,NA,TRBJ2-7,TRBV28,CASSFMRQNFYEQYF,TGTGCCAGCAGTTTCATGCGACAGAACTTCTACGAGCAGTACTTC
NA,NA,TRBJ2-7,TRBV15,CATSRGQYEQYF,TGTGCCACCAGCAGAGGACAGTACGAGCAGTACTTC
TRBD2,NA,TRBJ2-2,TRBV5-6,CASSLGLAGANTGELFF,TGTGCCAGCAGCTTGGGACTAGCGGGGGCGAACACCGGGGAGCTGTTTTTT
TRBD1,NA,TRBJ2-5,TRBV11-2,CASSPDRGRETQYF,TGTGCCAGCAGCCCGGACAGGGGAAGAGAGACCCAGTACTTC
TRBD1,few,TRBJ1-2,TRBV24-1,CATSDPDRYYGYTF,TGTGCCACCAGTGACCCGGACAGGTACTATGGCTACACCTTC
NA,once,TRBJ1-1,TRBV27,CASSFSGAAGTEAFF,TGTGCCAGCAGTTTCTCCGGGGCCGCGGGGACTGAAGCTTTCTTT
TRBD1,few,TRBJ1-4,TRBV11-2,CASSRHLTGAWEKLFF,TGTGCCAGCAGCCGTCACTTGACAGGGGCTTGGGAAAAACTGTTTTTT
NA,NA,TRBJ1-4,TRBV2,CASTLRVLPDEKLFF,TGTGCCAGCACGTTGAGGGTCCTCCCGGATGAAAAACTGTTTTTT
NA,NA,TRBJ1-2,TRBV28,CASERDNHNGYTF,TGTGCCAGCGAGCGGGACAATCATAATGGCTACACCTTC
TRBD1,NA,TRBJ1-2,TRBV3-1/TRBV3-2,CASSDVQGIDYTF,TGTGCCAGCAGCGACGTACAGGGGATCGACTACACCTTC
NA,few,TRBJ2-7,TRBV27,CASSLRLIQGSMYEQYF,TGTGCCAGCAGTTTGAGGCTAATACAGGGTAGTATGTACGAGCAGTACTTC
TRBD1,NA,TRBJ2-3,TRBV7-9,CASSTTGMSDTQYF,TGTGCCAGCAGCACGACAGGGATGTCAGATACGCAGTATTTT
NA,NA,TRBJ1-2,TRBV7-3,CASSLSGGRDGYTF,TGTGCCAGCAGCTTAAGCGGGGGCAGAGATGGCTACACCTTC
NA,NA,TRBJ1-6,TRBV10-3,CAIRGGSVGNSPLHF,TGTGCCATCAGGGGAGGTTCTGTAGGGAATTCACCCCTCCACTTT
NA,NA,TRBJ2-3,TRBV6-1,CASSEILASTDTQYF,TGTGCCAGCAGTGAAATACTGGCTAGCACGGATACGCAGTATTTT
NA,NA,TRBJ2-6,TRBV6-2/TRBV6-3,CASSYPRWKSTDPRGANVLTF,TGTGCCAGCAGTTACCCTAGGTGGAAATCGACAGACCCTAGGGGGGCCAACGTCCTGACTTTC
NA,NA,TRBJ2-7,TRBV11-2,CASSLAQGREQYF,TGTGCCAGCAGCCTGGCCCAGGGTCGCGAGCAGTACTTC
NA,once,TRBJ1-2,TRBV28,CASSPIYGYTF,TGTGCCAGCAGCCCCATCTATGGCTACACCTTC
NA,NA,TRBJ1-6,TRBV28,CASSLMVRGYVDESPLHF,TGTGCCAGCAGTTTAATGGTCAGGGGTTACGTTGACGAATCACCCCTCCACTTT
NA,NA,TRBJ2-7,TRBV12-3/TRBV12-4,CASSLGGKQQYF,TGTGCCAGCAGTTTAGGAGGGAAACAGCAGTACTTC
NA,NA,TRBJ2-7,TRBV28,CASSLGGRGDYEQYF,TGTGCCAGCAGTTTAGGGGGCAGGGGGGACTACGAGCAGTACTTC
TRBD2,NA,TRBJ2-4,TRBV5-4,CASSLKREGIQYF,TGTGCCAGCAGCTTGAAAAGGGAGGGCATTCAGTACTTC
TRBD1,NA,TRBJ1-2,TRBV5-6,CASSLVVRGTYGYTF,TGTGCCAGCAGCTTGGTAGTCAGGGGGACCTATGGCTACACCTTC
NA,NA,TRBJ2-1,TRBV7-9,CASRLSGGEDEQFF,TGTGCCAGCAGACTTTCCGGCGGGGAGGATGAGCAGTTCTTC
NA,NA,TRBJ2-7,TRBV5-1,CASSLDISYEQYF,TGCGCCAGCAGCTTGGACATTTCCTACGAGCAGTACTTC
TRBD1,NA,TRBJ1-5,TRBV4-1,CASSRGPTGEWNQPQHF,TGCGCCAGCAGCCGAGGTCCTACAGGGGAATGGAATCAGCCCCAGCATTTT
NA,NA,TRBJ1-5,TRBV7-2,CASSLYRGNQPQHF,TGTGCCAGCAGCTTATACAGGGGCAATCAGCCCCAGCATTTT
NA,NA,TRBJ1-1,TRBV18,CASSGDLNTEAFF,TGTGCCAGCTCTGGGGACTTGAACACTGAAGCTTTCTTT
TRBD2,NA,TRBJ2-5,TRBV6-5,CASSSPGRYQETQYF,TGTGCCAGCAGCTCCCCCGGGAGGTACCAAGAGACCCAGTACTTC
NA,NA,TRBJ2-3,TRBV24-1,CATSVSDQTNGTQYF,TGTGCCACCAGTGTTTCAGACCAAACTAACGGTACGCAGTATTTT
TRBD2,few,TRBJ2-5,TRBV6-5,CASSSHTAGGQETQYF,TGTGCCAGCAGTTCACACACCGCGGGGGGCCAAGAGACCCAGTACTTC
TRBD2,NA,TRBJ2-1,TRBV9,CASSVGLAGDEQFF,TGTGCCAGCAGCGTAGGCCTAGCGGGCGATGAGCAGTTCTTC
NA,few,TRBJ2-7,TRBV30,CAWSVHGYEQYF,TGTGCCTGGAGTGTACATGGCTACGAGCAGTACTTC
TRBD1,NA,TRBJ2-7,TRBV7-9,CASSLPGNRGTYEQYF,TGTGCCAGCAGCTTACCGGGAAACAGGGGGACCTACGAGCAGTACTTC
NA,NA,TRBJ1-1,TRBV7-9,CASSSPSRVNTEAFF,TGTGCCAGCAGCTCTCCCTCACGCGTAAACACTGAAGCTTTCTTT
TRBD1,NA,TRBJ2-3,TRBV27,CASRSLRGPVDTQYF,TGTGCCAGCAGGTCTTTGAGGGGGCCGGTAGATACGCAGTATTTT
NA,NA,TRBJ1-2,TRBV6-5,CASSYSIVRNYGYTF,TGTGCCAGCAGTTACTCGATAGTCCGTAACTATGGCTACACCTTC
TRBD2,NA,TRBJ2-5,TRBV11-3,CASSLGGGVETQYF,TGTGCCAGCAGCTTAGGTGGGGGGGTAGAGACCCAGTACTTC
NA,NA,TRBJ2-3,TRBV4-1,CASSQTEVKTDTQYF,TGCGCCAGCAGCCAAACCGAGGTTAAGACAGATACGCAGTATTTT
NA,NA,TRBJ2-1,TRBV10-3,CAISGPYNNEQFF,TGTGCCATCAGTGGCCCCTATAACAATGAGCAGTTCTTC
NA,NA,TRBJ2-7,TRBV6-1,CASRTGYGYEQYF,TGTGCCAGCAGGACAGGATACGGATACGAGCAGTACTTC
NA,NA,TRBJ2-7,TRBV3-1/TRBV3-2,CASSQFAGVEYEQYF,TGTGCCAGCAGCCAATTTGCAGGGGTCGAGTACGAGCAGTACTTC
TRBD1,NA,TRBJ2-5,TRBV5-1,CASSSGTGQETQYF,TGCGCCAGCAGCTCTGGGACAGGCCAAGAGACCCAGTACTTC
NA,NA,TRBJ1-5,TRBV5-5,CASSLFAGNQPQHF,TGTGCCAGCAGCTTGTTTGCGGGCAATCAGCCCCAGCATTTT
TRBD2,NA,TRBJ2-2,TRBV30,CAWSVGLAGVKLFF,TGTGCCTGGAGTGTGGGACTAGCGGGAGTCAAGCTGTTTTTT
TRBD1,NA,TRBJ1-1,TRBV19,CASSIFFPDLDRLANTEAFF,TGTGCCAGTAGTATTTTCTTCCCCGATCTGGACAGGCTGGCGAACACTGAAGCTTTCTTT
NA,NA,TRBJ1-5,TRBV7-2,CASSLADYSNQPQHF,TGTGCCAGCAGCTTGGCGGATTATAGCAATCAGCCCCAGCATTTT
TRBD2,NA,TRBJ2-3,TRBV5-1,CASRVGTSGSTDTQYF,TGCGCCAGCAGAGTCGGGACTAGCGGGAGCACAGATACGCAGTATTTT
TRBD1,NA,TRBJ2-1,TRBV5-1,CASSLGTGGRNEQFF,TGCGCCAGCAGCTTAGGGACAGGGGGACGCAATGAGCAGTTCTTC
NA,few,TRBJ2-1,TRBV5-4,CASSLAGGRGGHEQFF,TGTGCCAGCAGCTTGGCCGGGGGTAGAGGCGGCCATGAGCAGTTCTTC